Following are 5 T cell receptor beta chains from one sample sequenced in a study of T cell clonality in common variable immunodeficiency. The assay was immunoSEQ multiplex PCR, and TCRdb's table has in-frame clones only and misses some. The profile covers roughly 42,000 clones, none occurring a single time. Sequenced sample: peripheral blood mononuclear cells. These receptors originate from a person aged 18 to 70 in good health.

At least ten counts were recorded for this clone. The observed sequence ends 3 residues before the CDR3 terminus, with the missing tail filled in from the germline J gene. J is TRBJ1-2 and V is TRBV4-1; no clear D. Germline CDR1 and CDR2: MGHRA and YSYEKL. The CDR3 is made up of 15 amino acids. The CDR3 bases that were read are TGCGCCAGCAGCCAAGATAACCCAGGTTTGTACGAC. Protein sequence: CASSQDNPGLYD. Given in full, the CDR3 is CASSQDNPGLYDYTF.

This clone was counted at least ten times. The observed sequence ends 3 residues before the CDR3 terminus, with the missing tail filled in from the germline J gene. J is TRBJ1-2 and V is TRBV20-1; no clear D. Germline loops: CDR1 DFQATT, CDR2 SNEGSKA (reference sequence). CDR3 length: 12 residues. V gave up 5 bases and J gave up 4 bases, with 11 bases separating them. CDR3 DNA (partial): TGCAGTGCTGAAGAGGGTGCCTATGGC. Its translation: CSAEEGAYG. The entire CDR3 reads CSAEEGAYGYTF.

This clone was recorded at least ten times. The read stops 3 residues short of the end of the CDR3; the missing end is completed from the germline J gene. This chain uses TRBV7-6 with TRBJ1-1, with TRBD1 identical over 10 bases. Trimming took 2 bases from V and 4 from J; bases not matched to a gene: 7. This CDR3 has 16 residues. CDR1 and CDR2 from the germline V gene are SGHVS and FNYEAQ. Partial CDR3 DNA: TGTGCCAGCAGCTTAACCGCCGGGACAGGGGTCACTGAA. Encoded protein: CASSLTAGTGVTE. The whole CDR3 sequence reads CASSLTAGTGVTEAFF.

This clone showed up many times. The read falls 3 residues short of the CDR3 end, and the missing part is taken from the germline J gene. This chain connects TRBV19 to TRBJ2-7; possibly TRBD1 for D (6 bases). Trimming left V 4 bases short and J 2 bases short, with 18 bases between. The germline V gene encodes CDR1 LNHDA and CDR2 SQIVND (reference sequence). The length of the CDR3 is 16 residues. This CDR3 is CASSKKRTPGAYEQYF. CDR3 DNA, as far as it was read: TGTGCCAGTAGTAAAAAACGGACTCCAGGGGCCTACGAG. Supplemented by reference TRBV19 and TRBJ2-7, the full variable domain reads DGGITQSPKYLFRKEGQNVTLSCEQNLNHDAMYWYRQDPGQGLRLIYYSQIVNDFQKGDIAEGYSVSREKKESFPLTVTSAQKNPTAFYLCASSKKRTPGAYEQYFGPGTRLTVT.

This clone occurred a few times. It may be a read error: a sequence one base away is much more abundant. The read falls 3 residues short of the CDR3 end, and the missing part is taken from the germline J gene. The chain uses TRBV11-2 and TRBJ2-7, with D possibly matching TRBD1 (6 bases). The CDR3 spans 14 residues. Germline CDR1 and CDR2: SGHAT and FQNNGV. Trimming pared 1 base from V and 1 base from J, leaving 8 bases between. The CDR3 spells CASSLGDRSYEQYF. The covered CDR3 bases are TGTGCCAGCAGCTTAGGAGACAGGTCCTACGAG.